This record concerns one T cell receptor beta chain sequence. Its cognate antigen is unknown. CDR1 and CDR2 (germline): SGHDT, YYEEEE. The junction had 4 bases not matched to a gene; V was cut back by 0 bases and J by 2 bases. This CDR3 contains 15 residues. The table came from immunoSEQ multiplex PCR; TCRdb's copy has only in-frame clones and leaves some out. This sample yields 8,000 to 9,500 clones, of which 75% to 85% are seen a single time; approximately 10% belongs to the top ten. Stated time point: inflamed ileum from the surgical specimen. This specimen comes from a study of T cell repertoires in ileal Crohn's disease. Study-level information: Patients had a median roughly 8-year disease duration, and less than 40% were active smokers. From the surgical specimen's inflamed ileum, biopsies were taken as M0. Whole-study results and caveats: Mucosal expansions were suggested to be mainly CD8 T cells. All patients with clonality above 26.8% had endoscopic recurrence.

The sequencing input was ileal tissue. The rearrangement uses TRBV5-6 and TRBJ2-5, with 7 positions matching TRBD1. This receptor was identified in an adult with Crohn's disease. CDR3 amino acids: CASSLAGRGQETQYF. In DNA, the CDR3 is TGTGCCAGCAGCTTGGCTGGCAGGGGGCAAGAGACCCAGTACTTC.